Sequencing of this TCR beta chain was carried out in a study of blood T cells in healthy people across ages. This clonotype was counted between two and nine times. The CDR3 length is 13 residues. J lost 7 bases, V lost 5 bases, and 6 bases had no gene match. The germline CDR1 and CDR2 sequences are MNHNY and SVGAGI (reference sequence). Next came a second PCR, run for about 7 to 12 cycles, which used a sample-barcoded 5' primer along with a J-beta primer mix. TCRdb reprocessed the 5' RACE reads with MiXCR, giving one entry per CDR3 protein. The repertoire has about 640,000 distinct CDR3 sequences, around three fifths of them found once; the top ten carry 30% to 40%.

This TCR was recovered from a man aged 55 to 70 in good health. The rearrangement links TRBV6-6 to TRBJ2-3; 7 bases match TRBD2. The sequencing input was blood. CDR3 DNA: TGTGCCAGCAGTCTAGCGGTGGGGAATACGCAGTATTTT. This sequence encodes CASSLAVGNTQYF.